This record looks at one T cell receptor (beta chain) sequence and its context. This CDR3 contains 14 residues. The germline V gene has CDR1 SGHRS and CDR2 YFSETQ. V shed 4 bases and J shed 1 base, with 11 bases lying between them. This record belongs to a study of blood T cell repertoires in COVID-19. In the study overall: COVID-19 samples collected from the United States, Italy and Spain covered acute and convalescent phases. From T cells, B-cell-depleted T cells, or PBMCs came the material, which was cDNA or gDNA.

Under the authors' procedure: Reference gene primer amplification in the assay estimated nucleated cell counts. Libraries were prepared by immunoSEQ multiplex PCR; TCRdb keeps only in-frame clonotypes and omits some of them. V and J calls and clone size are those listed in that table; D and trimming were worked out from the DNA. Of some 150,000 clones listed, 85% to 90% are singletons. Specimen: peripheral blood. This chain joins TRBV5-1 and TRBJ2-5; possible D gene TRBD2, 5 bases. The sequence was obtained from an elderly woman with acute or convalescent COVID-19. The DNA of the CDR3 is TGCGCCAGCAGCACAGCAGGAGGCCAAGAGACCCAGTACTTC. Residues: CASSTAGGQETQYF.